This TCR beta chain was captured in a study of CD4 and CD8 cells across lung adenocarcinoma regions. TCRdb re-derived calls from the PCR reads in MiXCR, one entry per CDR3 protein. The table records over 15,000 distinct CDR3 sequences, around 50% of them present only once. The V gene's germline CDR1 is SGHRS and CDR2 YFSETQ. This CDR3 has 14 amino acids. Donors had localized lung adenocarcinoma, a non-small cell lung cancer. The sequence was obtained from a male donor with lung adenocarcinoma. The CD4 and CD8 labels of this study may be unreliable. The source material was CD8+ T cells from the margin of a lung tumor. V is TRBV5-1 and J is TRBJ2-5; D is unresolved. The DNA end is more similar to TRBJ2-7, so the J call may be wrong. CDR3 DNA sequence: TGCGCCAGCAGCGAGCATACCCCGACCTACGAGCAGTACTTC. This sequence encodes CASSEHTPTYEQYF.